The text below deals with one TCR beta chain. This record comes from a study of T cells in Graves' hyperthyroidism and ophthalmopathy. Criteria for exclusion of patients were uncontrolled infection, other autoimmune disease, pregnancy or lactation. The investigators amplified TCR beta CDR3 regions from RNA transcripts. TCR CDR3 underwent first-round RT-PCR with the HTBI primer set. One entry per CDR3 protein results from TCRdb running MiXCR on the multiplex PCR reads. The sample yields around 600,000 distinct CDR3 sequences, approximately 14% seen once. The junction had 13 bases not matched to a gene; V was cut back by 2 bases and J by 7 bases. Germline values: CDR1 DFQATT, CDR2 SNEGSKA (reference sequence). The CDR3 extends over 16 amino acids.

The rearrangement uses TRBV20-1 and TRBJ2-1, with 8 nucleotides matching TRBD1. The sequence was collected from a woman aged 25-40 years with Graves' hyperthyroidism. Sequencing was done on a sample of blood. This chain's CDR3 is CSARPPLDRVLNEQFF. The DNA for the CDR3 is TGCAGTGCTAGACCCCCCCTGGACAGGGTATTGAATGAGCAGTTCTTC.